These T cell receptor beta chains were read from a single sample in a study of blood T cell repertoires in COVID-19. Produced via immunoSEQ multiplex PCR; TCRdb's table is partial and in-frame only. This sample has about 120,000 clones, with around two thirds found just once. The material sequenced was peripheral blood. The receptors come from a woman in her 70s with acute or convalescent COVID-19. Each CDR3 is given with its conserved first and last residue. D genes are given only for firm matches. Size is stated for part of the rows, as once, few or many counts, or as a class when the clone is expanded.

cdr3_aa	cdr3_nt	v_call	clone_size	j_call	d_call
CASSSYYEQYF	TGTGCCAGCAGCTCCTACTACGAGCAGTACTTC	TRBV14	.	TRBJ2-7	.
CASSSIRGRTGELFF	TGTGCCAGCAGTAGTATAAGGGGGCGGACCGGGGAGCTGTTTTTT	TRBV27	.	TRBJ2-2	TRBD1
CASSLSLAVGYTF	TGTGCCAGCAGTTTATCGTTGGCGGTTGGCTACACCTTC	TRBV27	.	TRBJ1-2	.
CASSYAGTGRTGELFF	TGTGCCAGCAGTTACGCCGGGACAGGAAGAACCGGGGAGCTGTTTTTT	TRBV6-5	.	TRBJ2-2	TRBD1
CASSQGQLSNSPLHF	TGTGCCAGCTCCCAGGGACAGCTGTCGAATTCACCCCTCCACTTT	TRBV18	.	TRBJ1-6	TRBD1
CASSPGQGGDSPLHF	TGCGCCAGCAGCCCAGGACAGGGTGGGGATTCACCCCTCCACTTT	TRBV4-1	.	TRBJ1-6	TRBD1
CASSQDRQGGTEAFF	TGCGCCAGCAGCCAAGATAGACAGGGAGGCACTGAAGCTTTCTTT	TRBV4-3	.	TRBJ1-1	TRBD1
CASSRQATDTQYF	TGTGCCAGTAGTAGGCAGGCTACAGATACGCAGTATTTT	TRBV19	.	TRBJ2-3	.
CATSTRGGQGAGEQFF	TGTGCCACCAGCACCCGGGGGGGACAGGGGGCTGGTGAGCAGTTCTTC	TRBV15	once	TRBJ2-1	TRBD1
CASRSSGNIQYF	TGTGCCAGCAGGTCCTCCGGTAACATTCAGTACTTC	TRBV6-5	.	TRBJ2-4	.
CASSAGLAGFGDTQYF	TGTGCCAGCAGTGCGGGACTAGCGGGATTTGGAGATACGCAGTATTTT	TRBV2	.	TRBJ2-3	TRBD2
CASGTGGTGNTIYF	TGTGCCAGTGGGACAGGCGGGACTGGAAACACCATATATTTT	TRBV19	once	TRBJ1-3	TRBD1
CASSPPRGSGFLYEQYF	TGTGCCAGCAGCCCCCCGAGGGGGTCAGGGTTCCTCTACGAGCAGTACTTC	TRBV2	.	TRBJ2-7	.
CASSKLSGQPYQETQYF	TGTGCCAGCAGTAAACTATCGGGACAGCCGTACCAAGAGACCCAGTACTTC	TRBV27	.	TRBJ2-5	TRBD1
CASSLASGTYEQYF	TGTGCCAGCAGCTTAGCGTCGGGGACTTACGAGCAGTACTTC	TRBV7-2	.	TRBJ2-7	.
CASSSFGTGAYNEQFF	TGTGCCAGCAGTTCCTTCGGGACAGGGGCCTACAATGAGCAGTTCTTC	TRBV7-9	.	TRBJ2-1	TRBD1
CASSSWEGRLSNEKLFF	TGTGCCAGCAGCTCCTGGGAGGGGAGGTTATCTAATGAAAAACTGTTTTTT	TRBV5-5	.	TRBJ1-4	.
CAWSEGLAGGSSVRTQYF	TGTGCCTGGAGTGAGGGGTTAGCGGGAGGGTCTTCGGTGAGGACGCAGTATTTT	TRBV30	.	TRBJ2-3	TRBD2